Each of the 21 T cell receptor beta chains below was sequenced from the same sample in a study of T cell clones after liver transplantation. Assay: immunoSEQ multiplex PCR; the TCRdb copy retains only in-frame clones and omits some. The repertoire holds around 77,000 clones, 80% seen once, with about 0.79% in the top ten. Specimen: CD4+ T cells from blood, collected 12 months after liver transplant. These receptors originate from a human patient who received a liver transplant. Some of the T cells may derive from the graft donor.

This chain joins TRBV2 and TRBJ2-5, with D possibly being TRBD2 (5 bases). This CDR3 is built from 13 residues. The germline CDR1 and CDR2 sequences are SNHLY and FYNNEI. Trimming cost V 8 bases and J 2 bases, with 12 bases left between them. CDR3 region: CASGSRRQETQYF. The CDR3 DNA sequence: TGTGCCAGCGGGAGCCGCAGGCAAGAGACCCAGTACTTC.

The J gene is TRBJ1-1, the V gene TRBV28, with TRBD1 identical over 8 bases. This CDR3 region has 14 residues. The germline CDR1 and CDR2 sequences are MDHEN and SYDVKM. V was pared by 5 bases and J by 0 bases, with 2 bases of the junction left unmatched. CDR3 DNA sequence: TGTGCCAGCAGTCACAGGGGGTTGAACACTGAAGCTTTCTTT. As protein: CASSHRGLNTEAFF. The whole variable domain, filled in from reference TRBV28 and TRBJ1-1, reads DVKVTQSSRYLVKRTGEKVFLECVQDMDHENMFWYRQDPGLGLRLIYFSYDVKMKEKGDIPEGYSVSREKKERFSLILESASTNQTSMYLCASSHRGLNTEAFFGQGTRLTVV.

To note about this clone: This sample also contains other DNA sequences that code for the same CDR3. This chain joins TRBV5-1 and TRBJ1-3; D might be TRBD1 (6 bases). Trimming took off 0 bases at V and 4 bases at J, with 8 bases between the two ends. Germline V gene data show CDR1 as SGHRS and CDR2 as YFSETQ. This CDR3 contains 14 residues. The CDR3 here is CASSLGTDGNTIYF. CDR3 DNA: TGCGCCAGCAGCTTGGGGACAGACGGAAACACCATATATTTT. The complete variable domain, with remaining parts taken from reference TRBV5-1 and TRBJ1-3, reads KAGVTQTPRYLIKTRGQQVTLSCSPISGHRSVSWYQQTPGQGLQFLFEYFSETQRNKGNFPGRFSGRQFSNSRSEMNVSTLELGDSALYLCASSLGTDGNTIYFGEGSWLTVV.

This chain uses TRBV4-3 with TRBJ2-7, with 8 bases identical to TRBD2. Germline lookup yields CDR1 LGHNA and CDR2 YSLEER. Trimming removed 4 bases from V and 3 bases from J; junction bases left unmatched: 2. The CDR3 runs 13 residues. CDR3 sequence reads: CASSRTSGYEQYF. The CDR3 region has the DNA TGCGCCAGCAGCCGAACTAGCGGCTACGAGCAGTACTTC.

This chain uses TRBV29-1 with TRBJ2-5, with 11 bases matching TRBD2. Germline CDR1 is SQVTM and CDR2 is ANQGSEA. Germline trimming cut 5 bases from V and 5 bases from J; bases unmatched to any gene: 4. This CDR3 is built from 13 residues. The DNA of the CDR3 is TGCAGCGTTTTAGCGGGAGGGGGGGAGACCCAGTACTTC. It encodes CSVLAGGGETQYF.

The DNA of the CDR3 is TGTGCCAGCATCAAGGGGGGGGAAGTGAGGAACGAGCAGTACTTC. Its translation is CASIKGGEVRNEQYF. The gene calls are TRBV28 and TRBJ2-7; tentative D call: TRBD2 (7 bases). This CDR3 has 15 amino acids. V lost 7 bases and J 5 bases, leaving 21 bases between the germline ends. Germline loops: CDR1 MDHEN, CDR2 SYDVKM.

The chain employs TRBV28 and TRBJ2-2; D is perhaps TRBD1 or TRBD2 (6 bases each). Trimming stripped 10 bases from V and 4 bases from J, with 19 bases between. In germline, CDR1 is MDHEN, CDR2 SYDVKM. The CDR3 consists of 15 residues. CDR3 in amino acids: CATGGRTPSTGELFF. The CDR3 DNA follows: TGTGCCACTGGGGGGCGAACTCCGAGCACCGGGGAGCTGTTTTTT.

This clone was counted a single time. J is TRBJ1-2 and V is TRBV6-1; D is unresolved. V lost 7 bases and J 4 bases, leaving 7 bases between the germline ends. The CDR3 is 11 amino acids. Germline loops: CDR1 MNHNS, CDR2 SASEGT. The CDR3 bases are TGTGCCAGCACCCATCTCTATGGCTACACCTTC. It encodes CASTHLYGYTF.

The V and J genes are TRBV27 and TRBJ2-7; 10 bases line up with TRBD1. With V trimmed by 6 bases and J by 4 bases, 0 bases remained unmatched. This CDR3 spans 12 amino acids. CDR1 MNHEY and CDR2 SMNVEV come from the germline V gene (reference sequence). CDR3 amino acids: CASRDRGYEQYF. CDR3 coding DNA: TGTGCCAGCAGGGACAGGGGGTACGAGCAGTACTTC.

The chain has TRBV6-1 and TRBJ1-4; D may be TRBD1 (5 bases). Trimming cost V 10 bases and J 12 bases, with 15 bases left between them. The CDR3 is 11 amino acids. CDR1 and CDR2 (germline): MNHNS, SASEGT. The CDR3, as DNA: TGTGCCACCTCGGGGGGTCTGGAACTGTTTTTT. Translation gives CATSGGLELFF.

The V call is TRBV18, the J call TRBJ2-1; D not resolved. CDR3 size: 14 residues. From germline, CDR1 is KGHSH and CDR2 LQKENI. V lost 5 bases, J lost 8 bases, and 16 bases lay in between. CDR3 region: CASSFRTFLDEQFF. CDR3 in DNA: TGTGCCAGCTCATTTCGGACGTTCCTCGATGAGCAGTTCTTC.

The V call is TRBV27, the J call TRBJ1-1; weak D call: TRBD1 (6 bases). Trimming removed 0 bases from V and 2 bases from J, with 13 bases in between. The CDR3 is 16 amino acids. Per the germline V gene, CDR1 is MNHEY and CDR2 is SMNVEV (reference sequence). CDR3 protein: CASSLSGTGKNTEAFF. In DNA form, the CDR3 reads TGTGCCAGCAGTTTATCAGGAACAGGGAAAAACACTGAAGCTTTCTTT.

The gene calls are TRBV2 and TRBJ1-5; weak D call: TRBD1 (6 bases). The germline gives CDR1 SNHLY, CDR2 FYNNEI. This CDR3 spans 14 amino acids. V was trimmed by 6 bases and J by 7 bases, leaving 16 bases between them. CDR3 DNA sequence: TGTGCCAGCAGCCTACAGGGAGGCCGACAGCCCCAGCATTTT. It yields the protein CASSLQGGRQPQHF.

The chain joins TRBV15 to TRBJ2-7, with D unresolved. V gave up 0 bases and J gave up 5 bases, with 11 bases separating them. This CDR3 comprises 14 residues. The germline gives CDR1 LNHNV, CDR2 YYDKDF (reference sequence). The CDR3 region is CATSRDPSPDEQYF. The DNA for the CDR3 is TGTGCCACCAGCAGAGATCCTTCCCCGGACGAGCAGTACTTC.

CDR3 in amino acids: CASSFSALGEQYF. In DNA form, the CDR3 reads TGTGCCAGCAGTTTCTCGGCCCTAGGAGAGCAGTACTTC. The genes are TRBV28 and TRBJ2-7; no definite D call. V was pared by 3 bases and J by 7 bases, with 13 bases between. The CDR3 sequence is 13 residues long. The V gene's germline CDR1 is MDHEN and CDR2 SYDVKM.

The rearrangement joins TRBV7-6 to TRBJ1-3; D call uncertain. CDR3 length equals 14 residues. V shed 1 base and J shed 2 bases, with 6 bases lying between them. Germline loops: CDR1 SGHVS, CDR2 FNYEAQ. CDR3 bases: TGTGCCAGCAGCTTAGGGACGACTGGAAACACCATATATTTT. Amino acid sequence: CASSLGTTGNTIYF.

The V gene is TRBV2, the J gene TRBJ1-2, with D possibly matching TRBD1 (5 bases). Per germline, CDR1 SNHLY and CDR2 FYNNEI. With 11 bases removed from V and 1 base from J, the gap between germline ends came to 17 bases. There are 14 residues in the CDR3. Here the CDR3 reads CASNTGTDNYGYTF. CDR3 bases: TGTGCCTCCAACACCGGGACGGATAACTATGGCTACACCTTC.

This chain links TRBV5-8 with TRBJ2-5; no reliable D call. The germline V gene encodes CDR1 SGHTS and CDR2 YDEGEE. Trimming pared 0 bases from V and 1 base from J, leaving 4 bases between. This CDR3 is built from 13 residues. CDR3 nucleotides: TGTGCCAGCAGCTTGGAGGTCCAAGAGACCCAGTACTTC. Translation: CASSLEVQETQYF.

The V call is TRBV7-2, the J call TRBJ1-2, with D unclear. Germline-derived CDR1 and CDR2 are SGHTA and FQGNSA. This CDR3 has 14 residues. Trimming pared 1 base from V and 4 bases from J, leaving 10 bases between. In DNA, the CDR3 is TGTGCCAGCAGCTTAGGGCTATCCCTCTATGGCTACACCTTC. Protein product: CASSLGLSLYGYTF.

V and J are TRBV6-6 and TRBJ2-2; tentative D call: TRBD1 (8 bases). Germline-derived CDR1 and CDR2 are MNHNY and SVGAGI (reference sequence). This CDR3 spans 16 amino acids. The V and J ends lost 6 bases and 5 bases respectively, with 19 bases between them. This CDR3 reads CASSQQGGKGTGELFF. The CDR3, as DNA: TGTGCCAGCAGCCAACAGGGGGGGAAAGGTACCGGGGAGCTGTTTTTT.

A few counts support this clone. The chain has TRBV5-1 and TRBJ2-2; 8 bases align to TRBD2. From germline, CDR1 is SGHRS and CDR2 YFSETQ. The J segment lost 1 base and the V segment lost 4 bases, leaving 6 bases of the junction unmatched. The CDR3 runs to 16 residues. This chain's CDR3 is CASSPTAGGNTGELFF. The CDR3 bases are TGCGCCAGCAGCCCCACGGCGGGAGGGAACACCGGGGAGCTGTTTTTT.